This T cell receptor beta chain was captured by sequencing in a study of glioma-infiltrating T cells. The study, taken as a whole, reports: Only very few CDR3 sequences appeared in both tissue and blood. Above-expected tissue-blood divergence occurred in all gliomas, most in low-grade ones.

In the case of this clonotype: No antigen is known for it.

The CDR3 sequence is 14 residues long. V lost 6 bases and J 0 bases, leaving 8 bases between the germline ends. Germline CDR1 and CDR2: WNHNN and SYGVQD (reference sequence). TCR alpha and beta CDR3 regions were amplified from RNA using iRepertoire nested multiplex PCR. Tissue mRNA or PBMC total RNA, roughly 100-400 ng, went into one-step reverse transcription and amplification. TCRdb re-called the multiplex PCR reads with MiXCR, one entry per CDR3 protein. The repertoire includes 150,000 or so distinct CDR3 sequences, around 40% of them detected once, and roughly 20% sits in the top ten. This rearrangement joins TRBV10-1 to TRBJ2-2, with D unclear. What was sequenced was glioma tissue, nonneoplastic brain tissue, or PBMCs (not recorded which). This sequence was found in a human donor with low-grade glioma or glioblastoma, undergoing nonglioma brain surgery, or in good health (not recorded which). CDR3 sequence: CASRQQPNTGELFF. Written as DNA, the CDR3 is TGCGCCAGCAGACAGCAGCCGAACACCGGGGAGCTGTTTTTT.